A single T cell receptor (beta chain) is shown here with its context. As yet, its antigen is unknown. Amplification used 60 Vbeta primers and 13 Jbeta primers. Libraries were prepared by immunoSEQ multiplex PCR; TCRdb keeps only in-frame clonotypes and omits some of them. Among about 160,000 clones listed, roughly 84% were seen once. The sample comes from a study of cytomegalovirus exposure and HLA in healthy donors. Study findings and constraints: HLA restriction was apparent for most CMV-associated TCR beta chains in a later analysis. In a later analysis, V- and J-gene trimming of beta chains associated with a DCLRE1C missense variant, replicated independently.

Per germline, CDR1 SEHNR and CDR2 FQNEAQ (reference sequence). The germline V and J ends were trimmed by 1 base and 8 bases, with 8 bases remaining between them. The CDR3 is 12 amino acids. The receptor comes from a man under 40 in good health and CMV-seronegative. Specimen: PBMCs. The V and J genes are TRBV7-9 and TRBJ1-2; a possible D gene is TRBD1 (6 bases). In DNA, the CDR3 is TGTGCCAGCAGCTTAGACAGGGACGGCTACACCTTC. Encoded protein: CASSLDRDGYTF.